Below, 12 T cell receptor beta chains from the same sample are listed, as sequenced in a study of T cells in Graves' hyperthyroidism and ophthalmopathy. It was RNA transcripts that yielded the amplified TCR beta CDR3 regions. The HTBI primer set drove a first-round RT-PCR of the TCR CDR3. TCRdb used MiXCR to reprocess the multiplex PCR reads, holding one entry per CDR3 protein. The table shows 700,000 or so distinct CDR3 sequences, with about 15% occurring only once. The specimen sequenced was blood. These receptors were taken from a man younger than 35 with Graves' hyperthyroidism.

At least ten counts were recorded for this clonotype. J is TRBJ1-2 and V is TRBV3-1, with 7 bases that match TRBD1. V lost 1 base and J lost 4; bases outside the gene matches: 9. This CDR3 has 16 residues. Germline V gives CDR1 LGHDT, CDR2 YNNKEL (reference sequence). This CDR3 is CASSQVPGGDRYGYTF. CDR3 nucleotide sequence: TGTGCCAGCAGCCAAGTACCAGGGGGGGACCGCTATGGCTACACCTTC. The full variable domain, in which reference TRBV3-1 and TRBJ1-2 provide the parts outside the CDR3, is DTAVSQTPKYLVTQMGNDKSIKCEQNLGHDTMYWYKQDSKKFLKIMFSYNNKELIINETVPNRFSPKSPDKAHLNLHINSLELGDSAVYFCASSQVPGGDRYGYTFGSGTRLTVV.

This chain connects TRBV7-9 to TRBJ2-7; 7 bases agree with TRBD1. CDR1 is SEHNR and CDR2 is FQNEAQ in the germline V gene (reference sequence). With V trimmed by 1 base and J by 6 bases, 6 bases remained unmatched. This CDR3 has 14 amino acids. CDR3 nucleotide sequence: TGTGCCAGCAGCTTAGGACGGGACAGTACCGAGCAGTACTTC. It is translated as CASSLGRDSTEQYF.

Ten or more counts support this clonotype. The V and J genes are TRBV28 and TRBJ1-2, with TRBD1 matching over 8 bases. Germline assignment: CDR1 MDHEN and CDR2 SYDVKM. Unmatched junction bases numbered 16, after V lost 6 bases and J lost 7 bases. CDR3 length: 16 residues. The CDR3 DNA is TGTGCCAGCAGCTCAATAACCCAGGACAGGGAGGGTGGCTACACCTTC. Translating gives CASSSITQDREGGYTF.

This clonotype has more than one count but fewer than ten. The chain uses TRBV7-2 and TRBJ1-3; D might be TRBD1 (6 bases). The CDR3 totals 15 residues. From germline, CDR1 is SGHTA and CDR2 FQGNSA. Trimming cost V 4 bases and J 0 bases, with 10 bases left between them. CDR3 protein: CASSWGGASGNTIYF. The CDR3 nucleotides read TGTGCCAGCAGCTGGGGGGGGGCCTCTGGAAACACCATATATTTT.

A note on this clonotype: A much bigger clone sits one base away, suggesting this may be a read error. This chain links TRBV24-1 with TRBJ2-2; TRBD1 might be the D (6 bases). Looked up from germline, CDR1 is KGHDR and CDR2 is SFDVKD. The CDR3 consists of 15 residues. The CDR3 bases are TGTGTCACCAGTGATCCGGACAGCACACCCGGGGAGCTGTTTTTT. The encoded protein is CVTSDPDSTPGELFF.

CDR3 bases: TGTGCCTGGAGTCCCCTCTCCAGGGGGTACACTGAAGCTTTCTTT. Protein product: CAWSPLSRGYTEAFF. This chain uses TRBV30 with TRBJ1-1; 7 positions match TRBD1. This CDR3 is 15 amino acids long. Trimming cost V 2 bases and J 3 bases; bases outside gene matches: 9. Germline assignment: CDR1 GTSNPN and CDR2 SVGIG (reference sequence).

The chain couples TRBV6-1 to TRBJ2-4; D unresolved. V was clipped by 6 bases and J by 6 bases, with 12 bases between them. CDR3 length: 13 residues. Germline-derived CDR1 and CDR2 are MNHNS and SASEGT. The DNA for the CDR3 is TGTGCCAGCAGCCCCTCCCGAGGAAACATTCAGTACTTC. It specifies CASSPSRGNIQYF.

The J gene is TRBJ1-1, the V gene TRBV15; D unclear. V gave up 3 bases and J gave up 10 bases, with 9 bases separating them. Germline loops: CDR1 LNHNV, CDR2 YYDKDF (reference sequence). The CDR3 has 11 amino acids. DNA of the CDR3: TGTGCCACCAGCAGCAGGTCTGTAGCTTTCTTT. Its translation is CATSSRSVAFF.

The chain couples TRBV10-3 to TRBJ1-2, with D maybe TRBD1 (5 bases). Germline CDR1 is ENHRY and CDR2 is SYGVKD. With 6 bases removed from V and 3 bases from J, the gap between germline ends came to 20 bases. The CDR3 has 16 residues. CDR3 in amino acids: CAISSFVGGGDYGYTF. CDR3 nucleotide sequence: TGTGCCATCAGCTCTTTCGTAGGCGGAGGGGACTATGGCTACACCTTC.

This clonotype was observed a few times. V is TRBV18 and J is TRBJ2-6; possibly TRBD1 for D (5 bases). Trimming left V 1 base short and J 7 bases short, with 5 bases between. This CDR3 region has 13 residues. Germline loops: CDR1 KGHSH, CDR2 LQKENI. The chain's CDR3 is CASSPRTANVLTF. CDR3 DNA sequence: TGTGCCAGCTCACCACGGACAGCCAACGTCCTGACTTTC.

Many counts were recorded for this clonotype. The chain combines TRBV20-1 with TRBJ2-3; D is unresolved. The CDR3 is 12 amino acids. Germline lookup yields CDR1 DFQATT and CDR2 SNEGSKA (reference sequence). The germline V and J ends were trimmed by 4 bases and 0 bases, with 5 bases remaining between them. The CDR3 sequence: CSAIPSTDTQYF. CDR3 in DNA: TGCAGTGCTATTCCCAGCACAGATACGCAGTATTTT.

This clonotype was recorded at least ten times. This chain links TRBV6-1 with TRBJ1-2, with D perhaps matching TRBD1 (5 bases). This CDR3 contains 15 residues. Trimming took 6 bases from V and 3 from J, leaving 17 bases between them. Germline CDR1 MNHNS, CDR2 SASEGT. In DNA, the CDR3 is TGTGCCAGCAGCTCCTGGGAGGGGAGGGACTATGGCTACACCTTC. This encodes CASSSWEGRDYGYTF.